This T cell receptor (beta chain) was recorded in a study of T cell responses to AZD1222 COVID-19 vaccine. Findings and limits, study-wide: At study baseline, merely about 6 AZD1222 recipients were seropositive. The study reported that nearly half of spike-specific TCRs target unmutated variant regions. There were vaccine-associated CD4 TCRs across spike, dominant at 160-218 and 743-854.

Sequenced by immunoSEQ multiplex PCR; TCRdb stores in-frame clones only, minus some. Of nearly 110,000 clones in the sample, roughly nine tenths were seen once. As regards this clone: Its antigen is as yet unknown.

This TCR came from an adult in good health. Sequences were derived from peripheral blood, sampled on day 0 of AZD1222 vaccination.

In DNA, the CDR3 is TGTGCCAGCAGCTTTTGGGACGGACGGAATCAGCCCCAGCATTTT. Its protein product is CASSFWDGRNQPQHF. The chain joins TRBV7-9 to TRBJ1-5; D may be TRBD1 (5 bases). This CDR3 has 15 amino acids. V lost 3 bases and J 4 bases, leaving 13 bases between the germline ends. Germline V CDR1 and CDR2: SEHNR, FQNEAQ (reference sequence).